These 28 T cell receptor beta chains share one sample of origin, sequenced in a study of T cell repertoires in cytomegalovirus infection. MiXCR was run by TCRdb on the reads, yielding one entry per CDR3 protein. The sample has about 130,000 distinct CDR3 sequences, approximately 30% seen once; the top ten hold 52%. The antigens of these receptors remain unknown. The sequencing here drew on CD8+ T cells from cultured PBMCs, taken from culture after CMV antigen stimulation. The source of these receptors is a human donor in good health (CMV status not recorded). Some clones in this sample may be carry-over from other donors' samples.

This clonotype appeared a few times. The CDR3 sequence: CASSPNQNTEAFF. The CDR3 DNA sequence: TGTGCCAGCAGTCCCAACCAGAACACTGAAGCTTTCTTT. The chain uses TRBV6-6 and TRBJ1-1; D unresolved. The V and J ends lost 5 bases and 1 base respectively, with 8 bases between them. Germline assignment: CDR1 MNHNY and CDR2 SVGAGI (reference sequence). The CDR3 is 13 residues long.

This rearrangement joins TRBV27 to TRBJ2-7; D is possibly TRBD2 (6 bases). Germline assignment: CDR1 MNHEY and CDR2 SMNVEV (reference sequence). This CDR3 is 15 amino acids long. Trimming removed 2 bases at V and 2 bases at J, with 13 bases between. The DNA of the CDR3 is TGTGCCAGCAGTTTAGTTGGGGGGACCCCCTACGAGCAGTACTTC. Its protein is CASSLVGGTPYEQYF.

This chain uses TRBV6-1 with TRBJ2-1; D call uncertain. This CDR3 comprises 11 residues. V was pared by 7 bases and J by 9 bases, with 10 bases between. Germline V lookup: CDR1 MNHNS, CDR2 SASEGT. The CDR3 nucleotides read TGTGCCAGCACCCCAGCCCGTGAGCAGTTCTTC. Its translation: CASTPAREQFF.

The chain links TRBV19 to TRBJ2-3; D unresolved. This CDR3 is built from 13 residues. Trimming pared 5 bases from V and 4 bases from J, leaving 10 bases between. The germline V gene has CDR1 LNHDA and CDR2 SQIVND (reference sequence). The CDR3 here is CASSASSADTQYF. The DNA for the CDR3 is TGTGCCAGTAGTGCCTCATCGGCAGATACGCAGTATTTT.

This clonotype was seen only a few times. The chain uses TRBV11-2 and TRBJ2-1, with D maybe TRBD2 (7 bases). Germline V gene lookup returns CDR1 SGHAT and CDR2 FQNNGV. This CDR3 has 14 amino acids. Trimming shortened V by 4 bases and J by 5 bases, and 12 bases separated the two germline ends. CDR3 in amino acids: CASSWGLADNEQFF. The CDR3 nucleotides are TGTGCCAGCAGCTGGGGGCTAGCGGACAATGAGCAGTTCTTC.

This clonotype came up many times. The chain employs TRBV20-1 and TRBJ2-5, with 10 positions matching TRBD1. The CDR3 loop spans 15 amino acids. Germline lookup yields CDR1 DFQATT and CDR2 SNEGSKA (reference sequence). V lost 5 bases, J lost 0 bases, and 6 bases stayed unmatched. The CDR3 nucleotides read TGCAGTGCTTCAGAGGGACAGGGGTACCAAGAGACCCAGTACTTC. It specifies CSASEGQGYQETQYF.

This clonotype was detected a few times. CDR3 amino acids: CASRQLAGELTDTQYF. Here the CDR3 DNA reads TGTGCCAGCAGACAACTAGCGGGGGAGCTCACAGATACGCAGTATTTT. V and J are TRBV6-6 and TRBJ2-3; 11 bases fit TRBD2. J was trimmed by 2 bases and V by 6 bases; bases with no gene match: 7. There are 16 residues in the CDR3. The germline V gene has CDR1 MNHNY and CDR2 SVGAGI (reference sequence).

In its sample, this clonotype was seen a few times. V gene TRBV15 combines with J gene TRBJ2-3, with TRBD2 matching over 13 bases. The length of the CDR3 is 21 residues. Germline V CDR1 and CDR2: LNHNV, YYDKDF (reference sequence). The ends lost 0 bases at V and 5 bases at J; junction bases unmatched: 17. The CDR3 bases are TGTGCCACCAGCAGAGATTTGGGGACTAGCGGGGCTACCGATCGAGGAGATACGCAGTATTTT. Protein: CATSRDLGTSGATDRGDTQYF.

This clonotype has a count of ten or more. The rearrangement joins TRBV7-3 to TRBJ2-1; D uncertain. Germline CDR1 is SGHTA and CDR2 is FQGTGA. Trimming removed 3 bases at V and 0 bases at J, with 9 bases between. The CDR3 contains 15 residues. The CDR3: CASSLDGSSYNEQFF. The CDR3 region has the DNA TGTGCCAGCAGCTTGGACGGCAGCTCCTACAATGAGCAGTTCTTC.

The sample holds a few counts of this clonotype. The CDR3, as DNA: TGTGCCAGCAGCGGGTCCGGGACAGAGTACTATGGCTACACCTTC. It specifies CASSGSGTEYYGYTF. V and J are TRBV9 and TRBJ1-2, with 7 nucleotides matching TRBD1. The V gene's germline CDR1 is SGDLS and CDR2 YYNGEE. V trimming: 3 bases; J trimming: 3 bases; junction bases outside the gene matches: 8. This CDR3 contains 15 residues.

This clonotype appeared a few times. V gene TRBV7-8 combines with J gene TRBJ2-1, with 7 bases lining up with TRBD2. In germline, CDR1 is SGHVS, CDR2 FQNEAQ. The V gene end was trimmed by 6 bases and the J gene end by 1 base; junction bases not matched to a gene: 3. The CDR3 is made up of 14 amino acids. CDR3 in amino acids: CASRGGVSYNEQFF. CDR3 DNA: TGTGCCAGCAGGGGGGGGGTTTCCTACAATGAGCAGTTCTTC.

This clonotype was observed a few times. The CDR3 spells CASTGRVRRAFF. The DNA of the CDR3 is TGTGCCAGCACCGGCAGGGTCAGAAGAGCTTTCTTT. This rearrangement joins TRBV28 to TRBJ1-1; perhaps TRBD1 as D (5 bases). The germline gives CDR1 MDHEN, CDR2 SYDVKM. This CDR3 has 12 residues. V lost 7 bases to trimming and J lost 10 bases, with 16 bases between them.

This clonotype ranks as medium-sized. The V gene is TRBV5-4, the J gene TRBJ2-1; D is unresolved. The CDR3 loop spans 13 amino acids. Germline CDR1 is SGHNT and CDR2 is YYREEE (reference sequence). Trimming cost V 8 bases and J 0 bases, with 9 bases left between them. Here the CDR3 reads CASYSSSYNEQFF. Written as DNA, the CDR3 is TGTGCCAGTTACAGTAGCTCCTACAATGAGCAGTTCTTC.

This clonotype appeared a few times. This chain's CDR3 is CASSETQSNQPQHF. As DNA, the CDR3 is TGTGCCAGCAGTGAAACACAGAGCAATCAGCCCCAGCATTTT. The chain links TRBV6-5 to TRBJ1-5; D is unclear. Germline assignment: CDR1 MNHEY and CDR2 SVGAGI. V dropped 5 bases and J dropped 1 base, with 9 bases sitting between them. The CDR3 runs 14 residues.

A remark on this clonotype: The junction shows a germline mismatch at one end, possibly a read error. V gene TRBV6-6 combines with J gene TRBJ1-5; tentative D call: TRBD1 (6 bases). This CDR3 spans 14 amino acids. In germline, CDR1 is MNHNY, CDR2 SVGAGI (reference sequence). The DNA for the CDR3 is TGTGCCAGCAGTTACGGGGACATTAGTCAGCCCCGGCATTTT. Residues: CASSYGDISQPRHF.

This clonotype was counted a few times. This rearrangement joins TRBV6-6 to TRBJ2-1, with D possibly TRBD1 on 6 matching bases. Germline V gene data show CDR1 as MNHNY and CDR2 as SVGAGI (reference sequence). The CDR3 length is 16 residues. The V end lost 0 bases, the J end lost 8 bases, and 17 bases lay between the germline ends. CDR3 loop: CASSYSVRGRVDEQFF. CDR3 DNA sequence: TGTGCCAGCAGTTACTCGGTCAGGGGTAGGGTGGATGAGCAGTTCTTC.

The chain carries TRBV5-1 and TRBJ2-3, with D tentatively TRBD2 (6 bases). V lost 4 bases to trimming and J lost 4 bases, with 13 bases between them. CDR3 length: 14 amino acids. The germline CDR1 and CDR2 sequences are SGHRS and YFSETQ. CDR3 coding DNA: TGCGCCAGCAGCGTGGGGTTAGCGGCAGATACGCAGTATTTT. This sequence encodes CASSVGLAADTQYF.

This clonotype turned up a few times. The V call is TRBV4-1, the J call TRBJ2-3; D ambiguous. Between the trimmed V and J ends, which lost 4 bases and 4 bases, there was a span of 9 bases. The CDR3 totals 13 residues. Germline V lookup: CDR1 MGHRA, CDR2 YSYEKL. CDR3 region: CASSRVVADTQYF. CDR3 DNA sequence: TGCGCCAGCAGCCGAGTTGTAGCAGATACGCAGTATTTT.

The V gene is TRBV6-6, the J gene TRBJ2-3; D not resolved. Germline V lookup: CDR1 MNHNY, CDR2 SVGAGI (reference sequence). Trimming stripped 2 bases from V and 2 bases from J, with 14 bases between. There are 16 residues in the CDR3. CDR3 sequence reads: CASSYPPDRPTDTQYF. CDR3 DNA sequence: TGTGCCAGCAGTTACCCACCGGACCGACCCACAGATACGCAGTATTTT.

The sample holds many counts of this clonotype. The gene calls are TRBV6-1 and TRBJ2-5, with 8 positions matching TRBD1. The CDR3 runs 13 residues. J lost 3 bases, V lost 6 bases, and 3 bases had no gene match. CDR1 and CDR2 (germline): MNHNS, SASEGT. The DNA for the CDR3 is TGTGCCAGCAGGGACAGGGCAGAAGAGACCCAGTACTTC. Translating gives CASRDRAEETQYF.

The V call is TRBV12-3 or TRBV12-4, the J call TRBJ1-5; 7 bases are shared with TRBD1. The CDR3 sequence is 16 residues long. The V gene end was trimmed by 6 bases and the J gene end by 0 bases; junction bases not matched to a gene: 8. CDR3 residues: CASSRGGTDSNQPQHF. The CDR3 nucleotides are TGTGCCAGCAGCAGAGGGGGGACAGATAGCAATCAGCCCCAGCATTTT.

This clonotype was observed many times. This chain joins TRBV11-2 and TRBJ2-5, with D hard to call. V was shortened by 3 bases and J by 1 base, with 3 bases between the two germline ends. The length of the CDR3 is 12 residues. Germline V CDR1 and CDR2: SGHAT, FQNNGV. The CDR3 spells CASSFIQETQYF. CDR3 bases: TGTGCCAGCAGCTTCATCCAAGAGACCCAGTACTTC.

This clonotype was counted between two and nine times. This rearrangement joins TRBV12-3 or TRBV12-4 to TRBJ1-5; D is perhaps TRBD1 (5 bases). The CDR3 covers 17 residues. Trimming stripped 6 bases from V and 0 bases from J, with 18 bases between. The CDR3 loop reads CASSPEGVSYSNQPQHF. The DNA for the CDR3 is TGTGCCAGCAGCCCTGAAGGGGTGAGCTATAGCAATCAGCCCCAGCATTTT.

In this sample, this clonotype turned up many times. V gene TRBV4-1 combines with J gene TRBJ2-5; D gene ambiguous. The CDR3 has 16 residues. The V gene lost 0 bases and the J gene lost 0 bases, with 11 bases spanning the gap. In germline, CDR1 is MGHRA, CDR2 YSYEKL. Here the CDR3 reads CASSQDPPEYQETQYF. The CDR3 DNA sequence: TGCGCCAGCAGCCAAGATCCGCCGGAGTACCAAGAGACCCAGTACTTC.

This chain joins TRBV11-3 and TRBJ2-7, with 8 nucleotides matching TRBD2. Trimming at V came to 5 bases and at J to 2 bases, leaving 5 bases not matched to a gene. There are 14 residues in the CDR3. The germline V gene encodes CDR1 SGHNT and CDR2 YENEEA. CDR3 sequence: CASSTRGDPYEQYF. The CDR3 nucleotides are TGTGCCAGCAGCACGCGGGGGGACCCCTACGAGCAGTACTTC.

This chain connects TRBV6-5 to TRBJ1-1; TRBD1 agrees at 11 bases. V shed 4 bases and J 2 bases; nucleotides not matched to a gene: 6. CDR3 length equals 16 residues. CDR1 and CDR2 (germline): MNHEY, SVGAGI. The CDR3 coding sequence is TGTGCCAGCAGTTTTGGGGGGACAGGGGGAAACACTGAAGCTTTCTTT. Protein: CASSFGGTGGNTEAFF.

J is TRBJ2-7 and V is TRBV20-1; D is perhaps TRBD2 (5 bases). Trimming removed 1 base from V and 0 bases from J, with 13 bases in between. The V gene's germline CDR1 is DFQATT and CDR2 SNEGSKA (reference sequence). CDR3 length equals 15 residues. The CDR3 region is CSARGVAGSSYEQYF. CDR3 DNA sequence: TGCAGTGCTAGAGGGGTCGCGGGCAGCTCCTACGAGCAGTACTTC.

V gene TRBV11-2 combines with J gene TRBJ2-7; no clear D gene. The V gene's germline CDR1 is SGHAT and CDR2 FQNNGV. The CDR3 is made up of 13 amino acids. Trimming cost V 3 bases and J 3 bases, with 9 bases left between them. CDR3 sequence: CASSLGIGYEQYF. In DNA form, the CDR3 reads TGTGCCAGCAGCTTGGGTATCGGCTACGAGCAGTACTTC.